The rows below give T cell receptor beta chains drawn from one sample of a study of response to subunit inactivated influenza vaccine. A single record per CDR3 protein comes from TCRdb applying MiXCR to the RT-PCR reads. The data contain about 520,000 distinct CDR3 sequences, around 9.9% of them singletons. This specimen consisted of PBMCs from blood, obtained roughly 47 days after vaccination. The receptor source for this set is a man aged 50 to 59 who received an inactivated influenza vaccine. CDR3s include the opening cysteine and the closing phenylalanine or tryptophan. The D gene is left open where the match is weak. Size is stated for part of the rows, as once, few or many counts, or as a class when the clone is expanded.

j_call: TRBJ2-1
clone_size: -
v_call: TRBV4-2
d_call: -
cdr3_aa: CASSQDWGAEQFF
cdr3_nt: TGTGCCAGCAGCCAAGATTGGGGGGCTGAGCAGTTCTTC

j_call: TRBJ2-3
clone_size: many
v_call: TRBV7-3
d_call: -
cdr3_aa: CASSPGQTSTDTQYF
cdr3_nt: TGTGCCAGCAGCCCCGGGCAGACTAGCACAGATACGCAGTATTTT

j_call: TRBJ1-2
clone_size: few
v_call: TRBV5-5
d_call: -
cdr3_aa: CASSLPGRDYGYTF
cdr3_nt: TGTGCCAGCAGCTTGCCGGGGAGGGACTATGGCTACACCTTC

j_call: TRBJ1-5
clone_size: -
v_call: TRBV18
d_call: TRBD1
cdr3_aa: CASSRIQGAGQPQHF
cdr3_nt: TGTGCCAGCTCACGTATCCAGGGGGCAGGACAGCCCCAGCATTTT

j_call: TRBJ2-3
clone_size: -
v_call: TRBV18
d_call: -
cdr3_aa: CASSPPGLPETQYF
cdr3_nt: TGTGCCAGCTCACCCCCTGGACTCCCAGAGACGCAGTATTTT

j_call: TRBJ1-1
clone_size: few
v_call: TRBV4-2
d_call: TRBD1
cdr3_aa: CASSHGTANTEAFF
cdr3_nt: TGTGCCAGCAGCCACGGGACAGCGAACACTGAAGCTTTCTTT

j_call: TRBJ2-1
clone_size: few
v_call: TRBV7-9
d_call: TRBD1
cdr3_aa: CASSSWDRTYNEQFF
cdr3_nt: TGTGCCAGCAGCTCATGGGACAGGACCTACAATGAGCAGTTCTTC

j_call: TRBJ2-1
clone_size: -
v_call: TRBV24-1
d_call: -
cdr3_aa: CATSDPSTGRDYNEQFF
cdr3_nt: TGTGCCACCAGTGACCCTAGTACGGGACGAGACTACAATGAGCAGTTCTTC

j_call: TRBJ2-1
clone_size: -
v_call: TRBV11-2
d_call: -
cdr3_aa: CASASLSSYNEQFF
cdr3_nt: TGTGCCAGCGCTTCCTTGAGCTCCTACAATGAGCAGTTCTTC

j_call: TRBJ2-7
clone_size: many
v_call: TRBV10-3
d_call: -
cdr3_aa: CAISDRSYSYEQYF
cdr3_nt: TGTGCCATCAGTGACAGGTCTTACTCCTACGAGCAGTACTTC

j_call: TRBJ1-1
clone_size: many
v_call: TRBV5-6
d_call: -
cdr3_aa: CASSAKGLMNTEAFF
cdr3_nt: TGTGCCAGCAGTGCTAAGGGGTTAATGAACACTGAAGCTTTCTTT

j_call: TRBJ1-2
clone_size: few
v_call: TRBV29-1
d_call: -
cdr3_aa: CSVVARDFPSGYTF
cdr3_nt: TGCAGCGTTGTAGCCCGGGACTTTCCTAGTGGCTACACCTTC

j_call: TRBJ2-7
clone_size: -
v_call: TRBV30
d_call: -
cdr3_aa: CAWKEPGPPYEQYF
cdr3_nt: TGTGCCTGGAAGGAACCGGGCCCTCCCTACGAGCAGTACTTC

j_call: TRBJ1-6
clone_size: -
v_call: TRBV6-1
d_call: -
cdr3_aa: CASRGRGMENSPLHF
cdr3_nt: TGTGCCAGCAGAGGCAGGGGTATGGAAAATTCACCCCTCCACTTT

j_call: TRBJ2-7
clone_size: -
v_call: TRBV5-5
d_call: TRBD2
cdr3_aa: CASSLTTGGPLEQYF
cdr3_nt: TGTGCCAGCAGCTTGACGACGGGAGGGCCCTTGGAGCAGTACTTC

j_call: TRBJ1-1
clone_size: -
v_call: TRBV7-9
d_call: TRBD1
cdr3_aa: CASSRMTGAHPEAFF
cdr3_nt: TGTGCCAGCAGCCGAATGACAGGGGCCCACCCTGAAGCTTTCTTT

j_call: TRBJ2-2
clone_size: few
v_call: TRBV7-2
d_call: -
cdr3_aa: CASSSWTTNTGELFF
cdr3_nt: TGTGCCAGCAGCTCATGGACCACGAACACCGGGGAGCTGTTTTTT

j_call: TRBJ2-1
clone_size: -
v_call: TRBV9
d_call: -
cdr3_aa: CASSPLVGALKQFF
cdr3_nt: TGTGCCAGCAGCCCTTTGGTGGGGGCCCTGAAGCAGTTCTTC

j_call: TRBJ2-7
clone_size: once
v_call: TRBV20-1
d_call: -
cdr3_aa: CSAAPSALFLEQYF
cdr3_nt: TGCAGTGCTGCCCCTAGCGCCCTTTTTTTAGAGCAGTACTTC

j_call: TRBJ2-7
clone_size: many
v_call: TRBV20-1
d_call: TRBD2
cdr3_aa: CSAQLGTSGVYEQYF
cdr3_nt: TGCAGTGCGCAATTAGGGACTAGCGGGGTCTACGAGCAGTACTTC

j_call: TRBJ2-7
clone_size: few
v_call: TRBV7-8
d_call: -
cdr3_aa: CASSARASYEQYF
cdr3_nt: TGTGCCAGCAGCGCCAGGGCCTCCTACGAGCAGTACTTC

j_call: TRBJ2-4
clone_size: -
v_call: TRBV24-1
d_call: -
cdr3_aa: CAIGTRDIQYF
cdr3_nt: TGTGCCATCGGGACCCGGGACATTCAGTACTTC

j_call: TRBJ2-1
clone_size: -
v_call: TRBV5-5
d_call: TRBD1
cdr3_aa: CASSARTGNNEQFF
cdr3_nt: TGTGCCAGCAGCGCTAGGACAGGGAACAATGAGCAGTTCTTC

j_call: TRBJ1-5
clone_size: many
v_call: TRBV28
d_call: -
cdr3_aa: CASSFRLEGLEPQHF
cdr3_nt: TGTGCCAGCAGTTTCCGTCTTGAGGGGCTTGAACCCCAGCATTTT

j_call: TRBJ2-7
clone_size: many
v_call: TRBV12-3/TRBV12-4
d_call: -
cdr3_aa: CASRPSSEQYF
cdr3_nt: TGTGCCAGCAGACCTAGCTCCGAGCAGTACTTC

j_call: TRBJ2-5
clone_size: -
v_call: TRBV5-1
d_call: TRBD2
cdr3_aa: CASSLPGLAGEILETQYF
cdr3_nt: TGCGCCAGCAGCTTACCGGGACTAGCGGGAGAAATCTTAGAGACCCAGTACTTC

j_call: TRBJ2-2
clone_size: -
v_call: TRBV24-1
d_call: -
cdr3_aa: CATSDETVAPGELFF
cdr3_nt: TGTGCCACCAGTGATGAAACAGTGGCCCCCGGGGAGCTGTTTTTT

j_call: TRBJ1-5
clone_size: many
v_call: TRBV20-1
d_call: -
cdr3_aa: CSASFTGQPQHF
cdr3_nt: TGCAGTGCTAGTTTCACGGGGCAGCCCCAGCATTTT

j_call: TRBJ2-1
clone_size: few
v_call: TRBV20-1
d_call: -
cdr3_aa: CSAPLGNEQFF
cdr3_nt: TGCAGTGCCCCACTAGGGAATGAGCAGTTCTTC

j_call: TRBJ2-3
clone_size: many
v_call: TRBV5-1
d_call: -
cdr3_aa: CASSLGGFSTDTQYF
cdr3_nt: TGCGCCAGCAGCTTGGGGGGATTTAGCACAGATACGCAGTATTTT

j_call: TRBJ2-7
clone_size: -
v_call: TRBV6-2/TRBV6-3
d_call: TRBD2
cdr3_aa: CASSYPLAGGRDEQYF
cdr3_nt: TGTGCCAGCAGTTACCCACTAGCGGGGGGCCGGGACGAGCAGTACTTC

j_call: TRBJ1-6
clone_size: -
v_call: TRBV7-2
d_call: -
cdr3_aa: CASNLFAANSYNSPLHF
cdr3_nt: TGTGCCAGCAACTTGTTCGCGGCAAACAGTTATAATTCACCCCTCCACTTT

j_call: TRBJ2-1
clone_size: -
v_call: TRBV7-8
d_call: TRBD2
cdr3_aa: CASSLAQGLAELWMYNEQFF
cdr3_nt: TGTGCCAGCAGCTTAGCCCAAGGACTAGCGGAATTGTGGATGTACAATGAGCAGTTCTTC

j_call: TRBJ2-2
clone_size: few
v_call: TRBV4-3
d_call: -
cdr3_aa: CASSHLAGTQSTGELFF
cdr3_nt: TGCGCCAGCAGCCACCTCGCGGGGACACAAAGCACCGGGGAGCTGTTTTTT

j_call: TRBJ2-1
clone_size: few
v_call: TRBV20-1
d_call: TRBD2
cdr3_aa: CSASSGRTLAEQFF
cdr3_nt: TGCAGTGCTTCTAGCGGGAGGACCTTGGCTGAGCAGTTCTTC

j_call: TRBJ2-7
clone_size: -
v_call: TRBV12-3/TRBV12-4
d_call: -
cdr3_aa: CASSLGPSPSYEQYF
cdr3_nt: TGTGCCAGCAGTTTAGGCCCTAGTCCCTCCTACGAGCAGTACTTC

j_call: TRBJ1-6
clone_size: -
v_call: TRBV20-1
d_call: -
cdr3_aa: CSALGENNSPLHF
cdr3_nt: TGCAGTGCGCTCGGAGAAAATAATTCACCCCTCCACTTT

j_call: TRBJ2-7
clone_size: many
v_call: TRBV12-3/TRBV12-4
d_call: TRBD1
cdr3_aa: CASSPSRSDRVYEQYF
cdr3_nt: TGTGCCAGCAGTCCTTCACGGTCGGACAGGGTCTACGAGCAGTACTTC

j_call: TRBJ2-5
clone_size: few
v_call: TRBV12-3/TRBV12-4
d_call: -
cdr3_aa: CASSFGLGGQETQYF
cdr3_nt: TGTGCCAGCAGTTTCGGACTAGGGGGCCAAGAGACCCAGTACTTC

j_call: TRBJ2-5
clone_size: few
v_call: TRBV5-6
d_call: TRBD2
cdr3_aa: CASSLEWRETQETQYF
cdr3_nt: TGTGCCAGCAGCTTGGAGTGGCGGGAGACCCAAGAGACCCAGTACTTC

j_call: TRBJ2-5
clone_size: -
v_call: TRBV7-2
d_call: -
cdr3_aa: CASSLGGPQGETQYF
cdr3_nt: TGTGCCAGCAGCTTAGGGGGTCCCCAGGGAGAGACCCAGTACTTC

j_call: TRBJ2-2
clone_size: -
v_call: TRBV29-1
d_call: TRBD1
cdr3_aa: CSVEGTGGYSGELFF
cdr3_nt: TGCAGCGTTGAAGGGACAGGGGGCTACTCCGGGGAGCTGTTTTTT

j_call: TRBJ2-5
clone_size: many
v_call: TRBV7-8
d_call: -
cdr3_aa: CASSLGSTRDIQYF
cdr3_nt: TGTGCCAGCAGCTTAGGATCTACAAGAGATATCCAGTACTTC

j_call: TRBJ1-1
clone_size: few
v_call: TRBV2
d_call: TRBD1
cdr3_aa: CASSRQGAGGAEAFF
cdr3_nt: TGTGCCAGCAGCCGACAGGGGGCCGGGGGTGCTGAAGCTTTCTTT

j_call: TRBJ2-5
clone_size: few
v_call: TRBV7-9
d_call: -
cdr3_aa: CASSPSGLQETQYF
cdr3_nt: TGTGCCAGCAGCCCCAGCGGACTCCAAGAGACCCAGTACTTC

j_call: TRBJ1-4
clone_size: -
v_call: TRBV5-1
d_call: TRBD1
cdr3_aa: CASSFGTGNEKLFF
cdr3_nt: TGCGCCAGCAGCTTTGGGACAGGGAATGAAAAACTGTTTTTT

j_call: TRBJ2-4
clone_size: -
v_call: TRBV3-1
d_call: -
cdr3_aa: CASSQYSTANNIQYF
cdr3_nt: TGTGCCAGCAGCCAATATAGTACAGCAAATAACATTCAGTACTTC

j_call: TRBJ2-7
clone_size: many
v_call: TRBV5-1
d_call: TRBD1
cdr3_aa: CASSRETGASLTYEQYF
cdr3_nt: TGCGCCAGCAGCAGGGAGACAGGGGCTTCCCTTACCTACGAGCAGTACTTC

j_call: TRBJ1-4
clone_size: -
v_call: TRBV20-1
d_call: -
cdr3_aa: CSARHPLGQLFF
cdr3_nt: TGCAGTGCTAGACACCCACTCGGGCAACTGTTTTTT

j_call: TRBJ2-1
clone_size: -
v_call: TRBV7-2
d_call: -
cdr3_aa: CASSFLPLGQFF
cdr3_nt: TGTGCCAGCAGCTTCCTACCGTTGGGGCAGTTCTTC

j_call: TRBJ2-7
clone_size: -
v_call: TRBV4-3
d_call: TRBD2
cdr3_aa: CASSQISGASYEQYF
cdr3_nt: TGCGCCAGCAGCCAAATCAGCGGGGCGTCCTACGAGCAGTACTTC

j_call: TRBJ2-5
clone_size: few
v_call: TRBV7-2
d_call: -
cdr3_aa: CASRAAAGRGETQYF
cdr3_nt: TGTGCCAGCAGAGCCGCAGCGGGCAGAGGAGAGACCCAGTACTTC

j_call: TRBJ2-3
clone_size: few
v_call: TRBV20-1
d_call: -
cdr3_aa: CSAAGVTDTQYF
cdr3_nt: TGCAGTGCGGCAGGGGTCACAGATACGCAGTATTTT